This T cell receptor (beta chain) was recovered during a study of blood T cell repertoires in COVID-19. Clones were read by immunoSEQ multiplex PCR, and TCRdb kept only the in-frame ones, dropping some. The sample has 150,000 to 200,000 clones; 89% are singletons. The sequence was collected from a man aged 18 to 29 who had recovered from COVID-19. What was sequenced was peripheral blood.

The CDR3 coding sequence is TGTGCCAGCAGCAGCAGGGGGCGCTTTGGCGGCTACACCTTC. The encoded protein is CASSSRGRFGGYTF. The chain combines TRBV25-1 with TRBJ1-2; the match to TRBD1 covers 8 bases. Looked up from germline, CDR1 is MGHDK and CDR2 is SYGVNS. J gave up 8 bases and V 6 bases, and 11 bases lay outside the gene matches. The CDR3 totals 14 residues.